Listed here are 21 T cell receptor beta chains from one sample, sequenced in a study of T cells in localized non-small cell lung cancer. The assay was immunoSEQ multiplex PCR, and TCRdb's table has in-frame clones only and misses some. Of around 130,000 clones in the sample, more than 80% were seen once. The input for sequencing was peripheral blood, taken before any cancer treatment. These receptors were obtained from a female donor aged 60 or older with stage I lung adenocarcinoma.

The chain couples TRBV10-2 to TRBJ2-3; perhaps TRBD1 as D (5 bases). The germline CDR1 and CDR2 sequences are WSHSY and SAAADI. The CDR3 covers 15 residues. V gave up 1 base and J gave up 1 base, with 9 bases separating them. The CDR3 is CASSEWGPRTDTQYF. CDR3 nucleotides: TGCGCCAGCAGTGAGTGGGGCCCCCGCACAGATACGCAGTATTTT.

The chain recombines TRBV9 with TRBJ2-7; 7 bases are shared with TRBD2. Germline CDR1 and CDR2: SGDLS and YYNGEE. The CDR3 sequence is 15 residues long. V was clipped by 3 bases and J by 4 bases; unmatched bases: 10. CDR3 DNA sequence: TGTGCCAGCAGCGAGGCCGCGGGAGAGATTTACGAGCAGTACTTC. Protein product: CASSEAAGEIYEQYF.

This chain connects TRBV28 to TRBJ2-1, with 7 bases identical to TRBD2. Germline lookup yields CDR1 MDHEN and CDR2 SYDVKM. V shed 6 bases, J shed 2 bases, and the junction held 10 bases outside the gene matches. This CDR3 has 16 residues. Here the CDR3 DNA reads TGTGCCAGCAGGGGTGGGGGGGGTAACCCCTACAATGAGCAGTTCTTC. Translation: CASRGGGGNPYNEQFF.

The chain couples TRBV4-2 to TRBJ2-7; TRBD2 aligns across 9 bases. Germline CDR1 reads LGHNA; CDR2 reads YNFKEQ. The CDR3 is made up of 15 amino acids. Trimming took 0 bases from V and 2 from J; bases not matched to a gene: 2. The CDR3 is CASSQERTSAYEQYF. For the CDR3, the DNA is TGTGCCAGCAGCCAAGAGAGGACTAGCGCCTACGAGCAGTACTTC.

V is TRBV19 and J is TRBJ2-5; D not certain. Germline V lookup: CDR1 LNHDA, CDR2 SQIVND (reference sequence). Trimming shortened V by 3 bases and J by 4 bases, and 12 bases separated the two germline ends. This CDR3 contains 14 residues. CDR3 coding DNA: TGTGCCAGTAGTATTAGGGTTTCAGGAGAGACCCAGTACTTC. It yields the protein CASSIRVSGETQYF.

The CDR3 sequence: CASSRGVYGDSYNEQFF. CDR3 sequence (DNA): TGTGCCAGCAGCAGAGGTGTATACGGAGACTCCTACAATGAGCAGTTCTTC. This rearrangement joins TRBV7-3 to TRBJ2-1; D unclear. Looked up from germline, CDR1 is SGHTA and CDR2 is FQGTGA. The CDR3 runs to 17 residues. V was pared by 5 bases and J by 0 bases, with 17 bases between.

The genes are TRBV10-3 and TRBJ2-2; possibly TRBD2 for D (6 bases). The CDR3 is made up of 13 amino acids. V shed 8 bases and J shed 1 base, with 8 bases lying between them. Germline CDR1 ENHRY, CDR2 SYGVKD. CDR3 residues: CAIGRENTGELFF. CDR3 coding DNA: TGTGCCATCGGGCGGGAGAACACCGGGGAGCTGTTTTTT.

The genes are TRBV30 and TRBJ1-4, with D unresolved. The CDR3 is 13 residues long. V was trimmed by 2 bases and J by 8 bases, leaving 12 bases between them. Germline V gives CDR1 GTSNPN, CDR2 SVGIG (reference sequence). For the CDR3, the DNA is TGTGCCTGGAGTTACTCTAAGCGGGAAAAACTGTTTTTT. Its translation is CAWSYSKREKLFF.

The chain links TRBV5-1 to TRBJ2-3; D possibly matches TRBD1 or TRBD2 (5 bases each). The germline V and J ends were trimmed by 4 bases and 2 bases, with 14 bases remaining between them. CDR1 and CDR2 from the germline V gene are SGHRS and YFSETQ. This CDR3 is 15 amino acids long. The CDR3 DNA reads TGCGCCAGCAGCAGACCGGGACCTGACACAGATACGCAGTATTTT. Encoded protein: CASSRPGPDTDTQYF.

V is TRBV28 and J is TRBJ2-1; no clear D. The CDR3 sequence is 13 residues long. Germline CDR1 is MDHEN and CDR2 is SYDVKM. V lost 2 bases and J 6 bases, leaving 8 bases between the germline ends. CDR3 nucleotide sequence: TGTGCCAGCAGTTTAGGACGTAGCAATGAGCAGTTCTTC. Its protein is CASSLGRSNEQFF.

The chain links TRBV6-5 to TRBJ1-4; weak D call: TRBD1 (6 bases). The CDR3 length is 15 residues. The germline gives CDR1 MNHEY, CDR2 SVGAGI. Deletions cut 5 bases from V and 8 bases from J, with 18 bases between. The CDR3, as DNA: TGTGCCAGCAGTCGAGGCGGTTGGGGGCAAGAAAAACTGTTTTTT. Protein: CASSRGGWGQEKLFF.

V usage is TRBV4-1 and J usage is TRBJ2-1, with 7 bases lining up with TRBD2. Unmatched junction bases numbered 10, after V lost 2 bases and J lost 3 bases. The V gene's germline CDR1 is MGHRA and CDR2 YSYEKL. The CDR3 runs to 17 residues. The CDR3 sequence is CASSQTSASGDYNEQFF. In DNA, the CDR3 is TGCGCCAGCAGCCAAACCAGTGCTAGCGGAGACTACAATGAGCAGTTCTTC.

The gene calls are TRBV7-8 and TRBJ2-6, with TRBD1 matching 7 bases. Germline CDR1 and CDR2: SGHVS and FQNEAQ. With V trimmed by 4 bases and J by 4 bases, 4 bases remained unmatched. This CDR3 is 15 amino acids long. The CDR3 DNA is TGTGCCAGCAGCTGGGACAGACCCGGGGCCAACGTCCTGACTTTC. Its protein is CASSWDRPGANVLTF.

Only a few counts were recorded for this clone. One end of the junction does not line up with germline, which may come from a read error. The V gene is TRBV10-2, the J gene TRBJ2-7, with 10 positions matching TRBD2. There are 15 residues in the CDR3. Germline CDR1 is WSHSY and CDR2 is SAAADI. CDR3 loop: CASRGLAPEPYAQYF. CDR3 bases: TGCGCCAGCAGGGGACTAGCGCCGGAACCCTACGCGCAGTACTTC.

This clone was detected once. The CDR3: CASSPRNNEQFF. The CDR3 DNA reads as TGTGCCAGCAGCCCCCGAAACAATGAGCAGTTCTTC. This chain joins TRBV6-1 and TRBJ2-1; D uncertain. The CDR3 spans 12 residues. V gave up 6 bases and J gave up 5 bases, with 8 bases separating them. The V gene's germline CDR1 is MNHNS and CDR2 SASEGT.

V and J are TRBV5-6 and TRBJ2-7; D tentatively reads TRBD1 or TRBD2 (5 bases each). Germline CDR1 SGHDT, CDR2 YYEEEE. Trimming cost V 1 base and J 5 bases, with 10 bases left between them. This CDR3 spans 13 amino acids. DNA of the CDR3: TGTGCCAGCAGCTTGCAGGGACCGGACGAGCAGTACTTC. Translated: CASSLQGPDEQYF.

This clone was seen once. The V call is TRBV7-9, the J call TRBJ1-2; TRBD1 aligns across 9 bases. Germline values: CDR1 SEHNR, CDR2 FQNEAQ (reference sequence). The ends lost 4 bases at V and 7 bases at J; junction bases unmatched: 7. The CDR3 has 14 residues. This chain's CDR3 is CASSSPGTGPGYTF. CDR3 sequence (DNA): TGTGCCAGCAGCTCCCCCGGGACAGGGCCTGGCTACACCTTC.

The V gene is TRBV5-4, the J gene TRBJ2-5; weak D call: TRBD1 (7 bases). V dropped 4 bases and J dropped 2 bases, with 15 bases sitting between them. The CDR3 sequence is 15 residues long. Germline V lookup: CDR1 SGHNT, CDR2 YYREEE (reference sequence). The DNA of the CDR3 is TGTGCCAGCAGCCACGCCGCGGGACAGCAAGAGACCCAGTACTTC. It translates to CASSHAAGQQETQYF.

The chain uses TRBV5-4 and TRBJ2-1, with D possibly called TRBD1 or TRBD2 (5 bases each). V was pared by 3 bases and J by 4 bases, with 11 bases between. Germline lookup yields CDR1 SGHNT and CDR2 YYREEE (reference sequence). This CDR3 has 14 residues. The CDR3 loop is CASSSPGPYNEQFF. For the CDR3, the DNA is TGTGCCAGCAGCTCCCCGGGACCTTACAATGAGCAGTTCTTC.

The chain uses TRBV5-5 and TRBJ1-5; unclear D gene. The germline gives CDR1 SGHKS, CDR2 YYEKEE (reference sequence). V was shortened by 4 bases and J by 0 bases, with 5 bases between the two germline ends. The CDR3 covers 13 residues. The CDR3 here is CASSVYSNQPQHF. The CDR3 DNA is TGTGCCAGCAGCGTTTATAGCAATCAGCCCCAGCATTTT.

J is TRBJ2-7 and V is TRBV27, with 11 bases matching TRBD2. Trimming at V came to 4 bases and at J to 3 bases, leaving 2 bases not matched to a gene. Germline CDR1 MNHEY, CDR2 SMNVEV (reference sequence). This CDR3 comprises 14 residues. The CDR3 nucleotides are TGTGCCAGCAGTTCGGGACTAGCGGTCTACGAGCAGTACTTC. Translated: CASSSGLAVYEQYF.